These T cell receptor beta chains were read from a single sample in a study of cytomegalovirus exposure and HLA in healthy donors. Method: immunoSEQ multiplex PCR; TCRdb's copy keeps in-frame clones and lacks some. The table lists 75,000 to 90,000 clones, around 82% of them singletons. The source material was PBMCs. Receptors were obtained from a man aged 50 to 59 in good health and CMV-seronegative. CDR3s include the opening cysteine and the closing phenylalanine or tryptophan. The D gene is left open where the match is weak. Clone sizes are given selectively: once, few, many, or a class where the clone is expanded.

CDR3 length	V gene	J gene	clone size	D gene	CDR3 protein	CDR3 DNA
15	TRBV7-2	TRBJ1-1	few	NA	CASSTDSTSNTEAFF	TGTGCCAGCAGCACAGACAGCACCTCGAACACTGAAGCTTTCTTT
15	TRBV6-1	TRBJ2-3	few	TRBD2	CASSVSGGASNTQYF	TGTGCCAGCAGTGTTAGCGGGGGGGCCTCGAATACGCAGTATTTT
13	TRBV11-2	TRBJ2-3	NA	NA	CASEARGTDTQYF	TGTGCCAGTGAGGCCCGGGGGACAGATACGCAGTATTTT
12	TRBV29-1	TRBJ2-5	NA	NA	CSLGGARETQYF	TGCAGCCTAGGGGGGGCCAGGGAGACCCAGTACTTC
14	TRBV7-3	TRBJ1-1	NA	NA	CASSLTVGKSEAFF	TGCGCCAGCAGCTTGACAGTGGGTAAGAGTGAAGCTTTCTTT
15	TRBV4-1	TRBJ2-3	NA	NA	CASSHFRTDTDTQYF	TGCGCCAGCAGCCATTTCAGGACAGACACAGATACGCAGTATTTT
16	TRBV7-9	TRBJ1-1	NA	NA	CASSPSGSVVNTEAFF	TGTGCCAGCAGCCCTAGCGGATCGGTGGTGAACACTGAAGCTTTCTTT
17	TRBV18	TRBJ2-5	few	NA	CASSPPLSPGSKETQYF	TGTGCCAGCTCACCACCGCTTAGCCCGGGTTCAAAAGAGACCCAGTACTTC
15	TRBV6-5	TRBJ1-2	NA	TRBD1	CASSYRGTAGRGYTF	TGTGCCAGCAGTTACCGCGGGACAGCCGGACGCGGCTACACCTTC
13	TRBV9	TRBJ1-1	once	NA	CASSFNAVTEAFF	TGTGCCAGCAGCTTTAATGCGGTCACTGAAGCTTTCTTT
15	TRBV19	TRBJ1-1	NA	TRBD1	CASSSRDRSRTEAFF	TGTGCCAGTAGTTCCCGGGACAGGTCGCGAACTGAAGCTTTCTTT
13	TRBV5-6	TRBJ1-4	NA	TRBD1	CASTRQGQEKLFF	TGTGCCAGCACGAGACAGGGACAGGAAAAACTGTTTTTT
14	TRBV5-6	TRBJ2-5	NA	NA	CASSLDSYQETQYF	TGTGCCAGCAGCTTGGACAGCTATCAAGAGACCCAGTACTTC
11	TRBV9	TRBJ1-1	once	NA	CASGRNTEAFF	TGTGCCAGCGGGAGGAACACTGAAGCTTTCTTT
15	TRBV6-1	TRBJ2-5	NA	TRBD1	CASSVGTGSVRTQYF	TGTGCCAGCAGTGTAGGGACAGGGAGCGTCAGGACCCAGTACTTC
14	TRBV6-5	TRBJ1-1	NA	TRBD1	CASSWGQVGTEAFF	TGTGCCAGCAGTTGGGGACAGGTTGGGACTGAAGCTTTCTTT
13	TRBV10-2	TRBJ1-4	NA	TRBD1	CASQGQTNEKLFF	TGCGCCAGCCAGGGACAGACTAATGAAAAACTGTTTTTT
11	TRBV28	TRBJ2-2	NA	NA	CASSSQGRLFF	TGTGCCAGCAGCTCACAGGGTAGGCTGTTTTTT
17	TRBV7-3	TRBJ2-1	few	TRBD2	CASSLNSLASSYNEQFF	TGTGCCAGCAGCTTAAACTCACTAGCGAGCTCCTACAATGAGCAGTTCTTC
13	TRBV4-2	TRBJ1-1	NA	NA	CASRGTWNTEAFF	TGTGCCAGCAGAGGGACATGGAACACTGAAGCTTTCTTT
14	TRBV5-1	TRBJ2-1	NA	TRBD2	CASRPGGGEIEQFF	TGCGCCAGCCGACCTGGCGGGGGGGAGATTGAGCAGTTCTTC
14	TRBV28	TRBJ1-2	NA	NA	CASSKGGGHYGYTF	TGTGCCAGCAGTAAGGGGGGGGGCCATTATGGCTACACCTTC
14	TRBV6-5	TRBJ1-2	many	TRBD1	CASSSSDRGGGYTF	TGTGCCAGCAGTTCGTCAGACAGGGGGGGAGGCTACACCTTC
12	TRBV28	TRBJ1-2	NA	NA	CASSRPPLGYTF	TGTGCCAGCAGTAGACCCCCACTAGGCTACACCTTC